This TCR beta chain was captured by sequencing in a study of T-cell memory formation after mild COVID-19. CDR3 length: 13 residues. The V gene lost 8 bases and the J gene lost 2 bases, with 11 bases spanning the gap. Constant-segment-primed 5'RACE gave TCR alpha and TCR beta cDNA libraries with sample barcodes and UMIs. TCRdb re-derived calls from the 5' RACE reads in MiXCR, one entry per CDR3 protein. The sample records around 440,000 distinct CDR3 sequences, 18% being singletons. Notes on this clonotype: Its target is unknown.

Study findings and constraints: Contracting clones from day 15 to 85 had balanced CD4/CD8; later expanders favoured CD4+.

The chain couples TRBV12-3 or TRBV12-4 to TRBJ2-3; D is uncertain. The material sequenced was PBMCs or a T cell subset sorted from them (not recorded which). This sequence originates from an adult woman who had mild COVID-19 (a few samples of this study predate the infection). Cell type and time point are not known. As DNA, the CDR3 is TGTGCCAGCCAACCCCCAAACACAGATACGCAGTATTTT. Its protein product is CASQPPNTDTQYF.